This section outlines one T cell receptor beta chain sequence together with its context. The antigen remains undetermined. This record comes from a study of cytomegalovirus exposure and HLA in healthy donors. V gave up 1 base and J gave up 6 bases; unmatched junction bases: 3. This CDR3 spans 15 amino acids. Germline V CDR1 and CDR2: SGHVS, FQNEAQ. Study results and caveats: By a later analysis, the bulk of CMV-associated TCR beta chains appeared HLA-restricted. Presence/absence analyses assumed roughly uniform sequencing depth across donors, which may not hold. A later analysis showed HLA-associated TCR beta chains outstripping equally common others in clonal expansion.

The PCR made use of 60 Vbeta and 13 Jbeta primers. Only in-frame clones appear in the TCRdb table, and some are missing; sequencing was by immunoSEQ multiplex PCR. The repertoire holds about 170,000 clones, with 75% to 90% as singletons. Sequencing was performed on PBMCs. The receptor's source is a woman aged 50 to 65 in good health and CMV-seropositive. The chain is built from TRBV7-8 and TRBJ2-1; 10 nucleotides agree with TRBD2. The CDR3 is CASSLVGTSANEQFF. For the CDR3, the DNA is TGTGCCAGCAGCTTAGTTGGGACTAGCGCCAATGAGCAGTTCTTC. Full variable domain (remainder filled in from reference TRBV7-8 and TRBJ2-1): GAGVSQSPRYKVAKRGQDVALRCDPISGHVSLFWYQQALGQGPEFLTYFQNEAQLDKSGLPSDRFFAERPEGSVSTLKIQRTQQEDSAVYLCASSLVGTSANEQFFGPGTRLTVL.